A selection of T cell receptor beta chains follows, all from one sample in a study of OX40 agonist ivuxolimab in advanced cancers. TCRdb's table, derived via immunoSEQ multiplex PCR, lists solely in-frame clones and lacks some. Among tens of thousands of clones listed, 84% were seen once. The source was CD4+ or CD8+ T cells sorted from blood, collected in a trial of the OX40 agonist ivuxolimab. These receptor sequences come from an adult with an advanced solid tumor such as melanoma, head and neck, liver or kidney cancer. CDR3s include the opening cysteine and the closing phenylalanine or tryptophan. The order of the fields is V gene, J gene, clone size, D gene, CDR3 DNA, CDR3 protein. D genes are given only for firm matches. Size tells how often a clone was seen (once, few, many) or the class of an expanded clone, and some rows leave it out.

>TRBV9|TRBJ2-3|-|TRBD2
TGTGCCAGCAGCCGGCGGGAGGGAGGAGCAGATACGCAGTATTTT
CASSRREGGADTQYF
>TRBV11-3|TRBJ1-1|once|-
TGTGCCAGCAGCTTAGATCGGCCCCTTGAACCGAACACTGAAGCTTTCTTT
CASSLDRPLEPNTEAFF
>TRBV5-1|TRBJ2-7|few|-
TGCGCCAGCAGCTTGGGCGACGAGCAGTACTTC
CASSLGDEQYF
>TRBV19|TRBJ1-2|-|TRBD1
TGTGCCAGTAGTCCCCGGGACAGTGGCTACACCTTC
CASSPRDSGYTF
>TRBV28|TRBJ2-1|-|TRBD1
TGTGCCAGCAGTTTTGAGGACAGGGCTGGCTACAATGAGCAGTTCTTC
CASSFEDRAGYNEQFF
>TRBV11-2|TRBJ1-3|-|-
TGTGCCAGCAGCTTCCCACAGACCGCTCGGGACACCATATATTTT
CASSFPQTARDTIYF
>TRBV6-5|TRBJ1-1|-|-
TGTGCCAGCAGTTACTCGAGAGGTGAAGCTTTCTTT
CASSYSRGEAFF
>TRBV30|TRBJ1-5|few|-
TGTGCCTGGAGTATTGGACATAGCAATCAGCCCCAGCATTTT
CAWSIGHSNQPQHF
>TRBV11-3|TRBJ2-1|-|-
TGTGCCAGCAGCTTAGGGACGACATGGGTGGCTGAGCAGTTCTTC
CASSLGTTWVAEQFF
>TRBV27|TRBJ2-7|-|-
TGTGCCAGCAGCCCTACCGACGGTAAGGATTGGAACGAGCAGTACTTC
CASSPTDGKDWNEQYF